A selection of T cell receptor beta chains follows, all from one sample in a study of cytomegalovirus exposure and HLA in healthy donors. The method was immunoSEQ multiplex PCR; TCRdb's version includes in-frame clones alone and lacks a portion of them. The sample records about 340,000 clones, roughly 90% being singletons. Sequenced material: PBMCs. The receptors stem from a woman under 30 in good health and CMV-seronegative. The CDR3 runs from the conserved cysteine through the conserved F or W. The D gene is left open where the match is weak.

TRBJ2-1 TRBD2 TRBV18 CASSPRWASGRDNEQFF
TRBJ2-1 . TRBV7-2 CASSFALSSYNEQFF
TRBJ1-2 TRBD1 TRBV15 CATSSGDSLEQIYGYTF
TRBJ2-7 TRBD1 TRBV27 CASSIRQGLYEQYF
TRBJ2-1 . TRBV15 CATSVGSHSSYNEQFF
TRBJ2-7 . TRBV6-1 CAITGTVVYEQYF
TRBJ2-7 . TRBV4-2 CASSHHRDSHSYEQYF
TRBJ2-2 TRBD2 TRBV2 CASSDSGRVFGELFF
TRBJ2-5 . TRBV7-7 CASQAGETQYF
TRBJ1-5 TRBD1 TRBV19 CASSDRGDQPQHF
TRBJ1-2 TRBD1 TRBV6-1 CASSPGQGTIGYTF
TRBJ1-3 TRBD1 TRBV2 CASGDRVAGNTIYF
TRBJ2-1 TRBD1 TRBV18 CASSPASGTGSYNEQFF
TRBJ1-1 . TRBV15 CATSGYSGSTGTEAFF
TRBJ2-6 TRBD1 TRBV5-1 CASSFDRAGANVLTF
TRBJ2-1 . TRBV7-2 CASSLQQGNEQFF
TRBJ2-3 . TRBV27 CASSSRLTDTQYF
TRBJ2-2 TRBD1 TRBV28 CASTKGASFTGELFF
TRBJ2-1 . TRBV5-1 CASSPLRGSSSYNEQFF
TRBJ2-4 . TRBV9 CASNLRGGIQYF
TRBJ1-5 TRBD1 TRBV29-1 CSVGQGGNQPQHF
TRBJ2-2 TRBD2 TRBV28 CASSPSGSGTGELFF
TRBJ2-7 . TRBV4-3 CASSQETGSGEQYF
TRBJ1-5 . TRBV7-8 CASSLTTSNQPQHF